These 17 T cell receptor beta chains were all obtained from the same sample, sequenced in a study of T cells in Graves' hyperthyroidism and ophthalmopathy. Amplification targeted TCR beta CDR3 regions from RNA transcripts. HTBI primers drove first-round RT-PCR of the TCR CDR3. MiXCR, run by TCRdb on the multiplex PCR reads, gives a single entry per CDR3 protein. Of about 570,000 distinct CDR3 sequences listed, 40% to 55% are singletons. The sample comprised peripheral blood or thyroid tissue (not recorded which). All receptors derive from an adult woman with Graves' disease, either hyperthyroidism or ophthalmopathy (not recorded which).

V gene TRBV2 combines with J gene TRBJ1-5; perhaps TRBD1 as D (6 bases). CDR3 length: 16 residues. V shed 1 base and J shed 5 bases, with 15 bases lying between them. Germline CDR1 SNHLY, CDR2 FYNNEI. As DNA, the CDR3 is TGTGCCAGCAGTGAAGTCCCGGGGGCTACGGATCAGCCCCAGCATTTT. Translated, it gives CASSEVPGATDQPQHF.

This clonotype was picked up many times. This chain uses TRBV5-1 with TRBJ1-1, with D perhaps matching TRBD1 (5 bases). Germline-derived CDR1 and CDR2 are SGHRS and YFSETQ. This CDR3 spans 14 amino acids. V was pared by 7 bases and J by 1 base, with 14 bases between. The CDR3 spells CASGLLGGNTEAFF. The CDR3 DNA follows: TGCGCCAGCGGACTATTGGGGGGGAACACTGAAGCTTTCTTT. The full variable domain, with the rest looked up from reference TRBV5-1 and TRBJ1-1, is KAGVTQTPRYLIKTRGQQVTLSCSPISGHRSVSWYQQTPGQGLQFLFEYFSETQRNKGNFPGRFSGRQFSNSRSEMNVSTLELGDSALYLCASGLLGGNTEAFFGQGTRLTVV.

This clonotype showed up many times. The CDR3 nucleotides are TGCAGCGTTCCCGACCCGGACAGGGGGTCCTACGAGCAGTACTTC. It yields the protein CSVPDPDRGSYEQYF. J is TRBJ2-7 and V is TRBV29-1, with TRBD1 identical over 10 bases. Germline V gene data show CDR1 as SQVTM and CDR2 as ANQGSEA. V lost 5 bases to trimming and J lost 1 base; unmatched junction nucleotides: 8. This CDR3 contains 15 residues.

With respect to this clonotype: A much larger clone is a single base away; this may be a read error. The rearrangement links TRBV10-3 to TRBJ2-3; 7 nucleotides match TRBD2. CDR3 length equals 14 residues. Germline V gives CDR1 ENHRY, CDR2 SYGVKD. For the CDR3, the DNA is TGTGCCAACGGTGCGGGAGAGTCAACAGGTACGCAGTATTTT. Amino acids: CANGAGESTGTQYF.

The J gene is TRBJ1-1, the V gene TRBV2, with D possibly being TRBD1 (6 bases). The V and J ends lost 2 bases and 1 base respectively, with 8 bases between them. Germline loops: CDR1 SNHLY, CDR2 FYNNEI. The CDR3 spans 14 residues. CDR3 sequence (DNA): TGTGCCAGCAGTGAATGGACAGAGAACACTGAAGCTTTCTTT. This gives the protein CASSEWTENTEAFF.

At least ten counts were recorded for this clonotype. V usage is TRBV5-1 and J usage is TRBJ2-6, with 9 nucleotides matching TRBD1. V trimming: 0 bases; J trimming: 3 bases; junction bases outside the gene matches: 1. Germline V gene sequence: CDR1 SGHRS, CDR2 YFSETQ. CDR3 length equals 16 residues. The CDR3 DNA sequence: TGCGCCAGCAGCTTGGGGACAGGGGTTGGGGCCAACGTCCTGACTTTC. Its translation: CASSLGTGVGANVLTF.

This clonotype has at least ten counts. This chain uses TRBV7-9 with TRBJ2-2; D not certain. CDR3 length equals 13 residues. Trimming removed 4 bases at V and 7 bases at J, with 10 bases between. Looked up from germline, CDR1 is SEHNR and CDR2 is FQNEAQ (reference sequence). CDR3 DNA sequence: TGTGCCAGCAGCTATACAATGCGCGGGGAGCTGTTTTTT. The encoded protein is CASSYTMRGELFF. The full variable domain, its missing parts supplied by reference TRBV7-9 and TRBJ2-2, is DTGVSQNPRHKITKRGQNVTFRCDPISEHNRLYWYRQTLGQGPEFLTYFQNEAQLEKSRLLSDRFSAERPKGSFSTLEIQRTEQGDSAMYLCASSYTMRGELFFGEGSRLTVL.

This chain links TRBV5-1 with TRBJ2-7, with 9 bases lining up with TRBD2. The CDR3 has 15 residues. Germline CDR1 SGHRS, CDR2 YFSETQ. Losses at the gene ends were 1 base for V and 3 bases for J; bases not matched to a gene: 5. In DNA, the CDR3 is TGCGCCAGCAGCTTGAGGGCTAGCGGGAACTACGAGCAGTACTTC. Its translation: CASSLRASGNYEQYF.

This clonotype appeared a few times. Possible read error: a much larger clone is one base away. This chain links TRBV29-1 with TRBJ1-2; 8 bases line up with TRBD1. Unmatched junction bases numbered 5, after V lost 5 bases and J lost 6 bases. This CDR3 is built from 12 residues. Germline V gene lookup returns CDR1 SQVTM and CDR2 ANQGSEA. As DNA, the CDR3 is TGCAGCGTTCCACAGGGGGTCGATGGCTACACCTTC. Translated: CSVPQGVDGYTF. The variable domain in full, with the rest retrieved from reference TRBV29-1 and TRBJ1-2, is SAVISQKPSRDICQRGTSLTIQCQVDSQVTMMFWYRQQPGQSLTLIATANQGSEATYESGFVIDKFPISRPNLTFSTLTVSNMSPEDSSIYLCSVPQGVDGYTFGSGTRLTVV.

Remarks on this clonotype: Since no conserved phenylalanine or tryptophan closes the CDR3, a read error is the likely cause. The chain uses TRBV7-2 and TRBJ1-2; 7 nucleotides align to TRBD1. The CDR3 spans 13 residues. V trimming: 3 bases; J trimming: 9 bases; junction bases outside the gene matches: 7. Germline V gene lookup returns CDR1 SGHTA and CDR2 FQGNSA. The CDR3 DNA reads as TGTGCCAGCAGCTTTAGACAGGGTGGTCGCTACACCTAC. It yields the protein CASSFRQGGRYTY.

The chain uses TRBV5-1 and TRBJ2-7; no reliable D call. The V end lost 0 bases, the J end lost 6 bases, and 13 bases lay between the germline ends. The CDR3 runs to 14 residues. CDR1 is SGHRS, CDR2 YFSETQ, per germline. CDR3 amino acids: CASSLEGLMTEQYF. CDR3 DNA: TGCGCCAGCAGCTTGGAGGGCCTGATGACCGAGCAGTACTTC.

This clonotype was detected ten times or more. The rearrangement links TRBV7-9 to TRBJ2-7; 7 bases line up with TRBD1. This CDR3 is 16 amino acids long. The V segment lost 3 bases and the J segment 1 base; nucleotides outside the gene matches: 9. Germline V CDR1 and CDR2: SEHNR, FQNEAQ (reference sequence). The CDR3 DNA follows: TGTGCCAGCAGCTTCTCTATGGGGACAGATTCCTACGAGCAGTACTTC. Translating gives CASSFSMGTDSYEQYF.

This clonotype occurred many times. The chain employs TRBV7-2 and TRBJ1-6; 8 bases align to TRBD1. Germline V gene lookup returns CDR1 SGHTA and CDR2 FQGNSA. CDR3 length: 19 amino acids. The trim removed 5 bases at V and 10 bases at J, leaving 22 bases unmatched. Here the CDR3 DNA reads TGTGCCAGCAGCCTCGGGTGGGGACAGGAGTGGATCGTGGGATCACCCCTCCACTTT. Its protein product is CASSLGWGQEWIVGSPLHF. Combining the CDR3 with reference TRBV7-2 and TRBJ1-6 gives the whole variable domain GAGVSQSPSNKVTEKGKDVELRCDPISGHTALYWYRQSLGQGLEFLIYFQGNSAPDKSGLPSDRFSAERTGGSVSTLTIQRTQQEDSAVYLCASSLGWGQEWIVGSPLHFGNGTRLTVT.

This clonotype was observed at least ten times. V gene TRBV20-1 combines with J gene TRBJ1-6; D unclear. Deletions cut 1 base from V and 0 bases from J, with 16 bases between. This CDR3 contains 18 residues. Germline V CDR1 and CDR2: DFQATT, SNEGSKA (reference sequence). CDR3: CSARGLSLGFSYNSPLHF. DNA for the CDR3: TGCAGTGCTAGAGGTTTGAGTTTGGGCTTCTCCTATAATTCACCCCTCCACTTT.

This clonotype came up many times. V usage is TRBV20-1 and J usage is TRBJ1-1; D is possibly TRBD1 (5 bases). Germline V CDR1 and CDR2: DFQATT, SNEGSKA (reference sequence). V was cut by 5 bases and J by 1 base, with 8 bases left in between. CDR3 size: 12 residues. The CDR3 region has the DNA TGCAGTGCTCAGGGTGAGAACACTGAAGCTTTCTTT. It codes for CSAQGENTEAFF.

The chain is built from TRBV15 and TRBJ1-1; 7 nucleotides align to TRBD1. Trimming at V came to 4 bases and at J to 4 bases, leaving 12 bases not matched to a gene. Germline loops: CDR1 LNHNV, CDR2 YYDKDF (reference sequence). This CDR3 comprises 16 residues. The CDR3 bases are TGTGCCACCAGCACCAGGGGGGCTGACTTTGGCACTGAAGCTTTCTTT. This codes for CATSTRGADFGTEAFF.

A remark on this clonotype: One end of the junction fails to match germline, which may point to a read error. The CDR3 nucleotides read TGTGCCAGCAGTTTTCCACTCTATGGCTACATCTTC. Encoded protein: CASSFPLYGYIF. The chain joins TRBV28 to TRBJ1-2, with no clear D. Germline V gives CDR1 MDHEN, CDR2 SYDVKM. This CDR3 region has 12 residues.